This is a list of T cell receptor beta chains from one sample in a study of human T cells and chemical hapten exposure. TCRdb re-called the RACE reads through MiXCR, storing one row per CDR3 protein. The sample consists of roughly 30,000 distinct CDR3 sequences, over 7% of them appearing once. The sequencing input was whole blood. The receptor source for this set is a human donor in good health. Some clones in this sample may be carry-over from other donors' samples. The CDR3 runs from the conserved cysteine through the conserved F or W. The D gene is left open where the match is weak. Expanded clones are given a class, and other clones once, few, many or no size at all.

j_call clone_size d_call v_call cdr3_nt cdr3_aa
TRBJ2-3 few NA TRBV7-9 TGTGCCAGCAGCTTAGGAGACACCCTGAGCACAGATACGCAGTATTTT CASSLGDTLSTDTQYF
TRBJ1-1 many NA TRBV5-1 TGCGCCAGCAGCTTGGGGCAGGAGGGCACTGAAGCTTTCTTT CASSLGQEGTEAFF
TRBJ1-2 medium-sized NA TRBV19 TGTGCCAGTAGCCGCCAGGGGTCTAACTATGGCTACACCTTC CASSRQGSNYGYTF
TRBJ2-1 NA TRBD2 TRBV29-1 TGCAGCGGGACTAGCGGGGAATACAATGAGCAGTTCTTC CSGTSGEYNEQFF
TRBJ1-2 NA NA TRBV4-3 TGCGCCAGCAGCCAAGATCCAGGCAGGGGTCACTATGGCTACACCTTC CASSQDPGRGHYGYTF
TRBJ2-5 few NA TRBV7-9 TGTGCCAGCAGCTTAGGGGCAAAAGAGACCCAGTACTTC CASSLGAKETQYF
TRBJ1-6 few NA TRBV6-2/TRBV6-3 TGTGCCAGCAGTGATCGGAATTCACCCCTCCACTTT CASSDRNSPLHF
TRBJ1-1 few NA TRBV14 TGTGCCAGCAGCCCCCACCGGGACCCTGTCACTGAAGCTTTCTTT CASSPHRDPVTEAFF
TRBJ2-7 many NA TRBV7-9 TGTGCCAGCAGCCCTCAGGGTGCCTCACCCTACGAGCAGTACTTC CASSPQGASPYEQYF
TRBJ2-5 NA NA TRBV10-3 TGTGCCATCAGTGTCGAGCACACCAGGGAGACCCAGTACTTC CAISVEHTRETQYF
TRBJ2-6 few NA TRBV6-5 TGTGCCAGCCGATCCCGCTCTGGGGCCAACGTCCTGACTTTC CASRSRSGANVLTF
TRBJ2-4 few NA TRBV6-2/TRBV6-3 TGTGCCAGCAGTTACCCCCTAGCGCTCATAGCCAAAAACATTCAGTACTTC CASSYPLALIAKNIQYF
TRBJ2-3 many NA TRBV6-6 TGTGCCAGCAGTTACTCACTAGTAAGCACAGATACGCAGTATTTT CASSYSLVSTDTQYF